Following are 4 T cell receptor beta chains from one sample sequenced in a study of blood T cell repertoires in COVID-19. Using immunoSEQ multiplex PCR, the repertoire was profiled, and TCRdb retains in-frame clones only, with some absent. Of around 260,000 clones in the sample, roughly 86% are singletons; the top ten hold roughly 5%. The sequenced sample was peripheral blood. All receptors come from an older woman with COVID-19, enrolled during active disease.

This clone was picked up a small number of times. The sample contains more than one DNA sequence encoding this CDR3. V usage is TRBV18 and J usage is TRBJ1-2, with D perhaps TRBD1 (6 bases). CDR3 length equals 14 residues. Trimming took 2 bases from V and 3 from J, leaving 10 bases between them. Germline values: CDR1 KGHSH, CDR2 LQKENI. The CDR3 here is CASSPGGADYGYTF. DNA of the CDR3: TGTGCCAGCTCACCAGGGGGGGCTGACTATGGCTACACCTTC.

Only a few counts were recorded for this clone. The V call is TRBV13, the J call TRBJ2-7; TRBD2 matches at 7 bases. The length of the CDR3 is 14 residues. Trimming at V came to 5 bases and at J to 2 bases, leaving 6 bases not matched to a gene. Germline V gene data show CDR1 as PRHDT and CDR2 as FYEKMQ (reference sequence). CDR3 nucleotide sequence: TGTGCCAGCAGCAGGGGAGCGGGGACCTACGAGCAGTACTTC. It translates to CASSRGAGTYEQYF.

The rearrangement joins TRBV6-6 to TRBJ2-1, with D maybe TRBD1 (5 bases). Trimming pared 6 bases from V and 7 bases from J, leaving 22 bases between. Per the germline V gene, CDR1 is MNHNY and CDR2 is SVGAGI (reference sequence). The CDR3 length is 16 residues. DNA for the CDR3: TGTGCCAGCAGCACTGCAGGGCAAGTCGCCGCGAATGAGCAGTTCTTC. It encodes CASSTAGQVAANEQFF.

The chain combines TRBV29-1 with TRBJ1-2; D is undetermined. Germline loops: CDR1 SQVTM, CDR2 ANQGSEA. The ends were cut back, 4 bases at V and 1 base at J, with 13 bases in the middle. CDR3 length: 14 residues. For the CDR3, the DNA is TGCAGCGTTGTATCAGGTGGGCGTAACTATGGCTACACCTTC. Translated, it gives CSVVSGGRNYGYTF.